This TCR beta chain appears in the sequencing data of a study of blood T cell repertoires in COVID-19. Study summary: Some COVID-19 samples were acute and others convalescent; all came from the United States, Italy and Spain. PBMCs, B-cell-depleted T cells, or T cells were the source of the cDNA or gDNA that made up the material.

The CDR3 loop spans 11 amino acids. V was trimmed by 4 bases and J by 7 bases, leaving 8 bases between them. From germline, CDR1 is SNHLY and CDR2 FYNNEI. Per the original data handling: Nucleated cell counts were estimated from reference gene primer amplification. The repertoire was sequenced with immunoSEQ multiplex PCR; TCRdb's copy has only in-frame clones and lacks some. V, J and clone size reflect that table, while D and trimming were determined from the DNA. The sample records roughly 140,000 clones, approximately 80% being singletons. This clone is a singleton in its sample. The source of this sequence is a man aged 55 to 70 with acute or convalescent COVID-19. The sequencing input was peripheral blood. The rearrangement joins TRBV2 to TRBJ2-7, with D unclear. In nucleotides, the CDR3 is TGTGCCAGCAGTGTCTTGAGGGAGCAGTACTTC. Amino acids: CASSVLREQYF. Full variable domain (missing parts from reference TRBV2 and TRBJ2-7): EPEVTQTPSHQVTQMGQEVILRCVPISNHLYFYWYRQILGQKVEFLVSFYNNEISEKSEIFDDQFSVERPDGSNFTLKIRSTKLEDSAMYFCASSVLREQYFGPGTRLTVT.